This TCR beta chain was captured in a study of T cell responses to AZD1222 COVID-19 vaccine. Study-level results: The donors showed a predominance of white British ancestry and of females, with possible underestimation of clonal diversity.

Clones were read by immunoSEQ multiplex PCR, and TCRdb kept only the in-frame ones, dropping some. The sample carries about 89,000 clones, about 93% recorded once. With regard to this clone: Its antigen is unidentified.

The germline gives CDR1 MDHEN, CDR2 SYDVKM. The CDR3 has 13 residues. Trimming stripped 6 bases from V and 2 bases from J, with 11 bases between. The chain carries TRBV28 and TRBJ2-7; D is perhaps TRBD2 (6 bases). The sequences come from peripheral blood, collected 28 days after the second AZD1222 dose. The source of this sequence is an adult who received the AZD1222 COVID-19 vaccine. The CDR3 DNA follows: TGTGCCAGCAGGGAAGGACTACCCTACGAGCAGTACTTC. It translates to CASREGLPYEQYF.